This record covers a single TCR beta chain. Its antigen is undetermined. Method: immunoSEQ multiplex PCR; TCRdb's copy keeps in-frame clones and lacks some. The table includes 120,000 or so clones, around 90% detected once. The data originate from a study of cytomegalovirus exposure and HLA in healthy donors. General study points: Reports indicated that the classifier achieved high specificity and sensitivity in diagnosing cytomegalovirus status.

CDR3 length equals 12 residues. Losses at the gene ends were 4 bases for V and 10 bases for J; bases not matched to a gene: 3. Germline-derived CDR1 and CDR2 are MNHEY and SVGAGI. The TCR was taken from a woman younger than 30 in good health and CMV-seronegative. V is TRBV6-5 and J is TRBJ2-3; TRBD2 agrees at 9 bases. The material sequenced was PBMCs. The CDR3 DNA follows: TGTGCCAGCAGTTCGTGGACTAGCGCGCAGTATTTT. Amino acids: CASSSWTSAQYF.